The 27 T cell receptor beta chains given below trace back to one sample, sequenced in a study of blood T cells in healthy people across ages. A J-beta primer mix and a sample-barcoded 5' primer were used in a second PCR of roughly 6 to 11 cycles. TCRdb reanalysed the 5' RACE reads using MiXCR and keeps one entry per CDR3 protein. The sample lists roughly 930,000 distinct CDR3 sequences, about 48% occurring once. The sequencing input was blood. These receptors all stem from a man in his thirties or forties in good health.

The chain links TRBV12-3 or TRBV12-4 to TRBJ2-7; 8 nucleotides match TRBD2. The ends lost 3 bases at V and 4 bases at J; junction bases unmatched: 5. This CDR3 has 14 amino acids. This chain's CDR3 is CASSLTLAGYEQYF. The CDR3 DNA is TGTGCCAGCAGTTTGACCCTAGCGGGTTACGAGCAGTACTTC.

J is TRBJ2-3 and V is TRBV15, with D hard to call. Germline V CDR1 and CDR2: LNHNV, YYDKDF (reference sequence). This CDR3 has 14 amino acids. Trimming removed 4 bases at V and 6 bases at J, with 14 bases between. CDR3 bases: TGTGCCACCAGCACAGGCCTCCGGCGGGATACGCAGTATTTT. It yields the protein CATSTGLRRDTQYF.

The chain recombines TRBV29-1 with TRBJ1-2, with D possibly TRBD1 on 5 matching bases. This CDR3 comprises 12 residues. Germline assignment: CDR1 SQVTM and CDR2 ANQGSEA. V lost 6 bases and J lost 1, with 9 bases in between. The CDR3 DNA follows: TGCAGCGTGGGGGATCTTAACTATGGCTACACCTTC. It encodes CSVGDLNYGYTF.

V usage is TRBV6-2 or TRBV6-3 and J usage is TRBJ2-1; D is unresolved. This CDR3 is 15 amino acids long. Between the trimmed V and J ends, which lost 6 bases and 1 base, there was a span of 13 bases. Per germline, CDR1 MNHEY and CDR2 SVGEGT. CDR3: CASSRVPFSYNEQFF. Written as DNA, the CDR3 is TGTGCCAGCAGCCGGGTTCCGTTTTCCTACAATGAGCAGTTCTTC.

The rearrangement joins TRBV20-1 to TRBJ1-5, with a possible D match to TRBD1 (5 bases). Trimming took 0 bases from V and 3 from J, leaving 15 bases between them. This CDR3 spans 16 amino acids. CDR1 DFQATT and CDR2 SNEGSKA come from the germline V gene (reference sequence). CDR3 residues: CSARDSRARDNQPQHF. The CDR3 region has the DNA TGCAGTGCTAGAGATTCACGGGCCAGGGACAATCAGCCCCAGCATTTT.

CDR3 residues: CSASTGHRLLGANVLTF. The CDR3 DNA reads as TGCAGTGCTAGTACAGGACATCGACTGCTGGGGGCCAACGTCCTGACTTTC. The genes are TRBV20-1 and TRBJ2-6; D may be TRBD1 (5 bases). The ends were cut back, 3 bases at V and 4 bases at J, with 19 bases in the middle. CDR1 is DFQATT, CDR2 SNEGSKA, per germline (reference sequence). This CDR3 comprises 17 residues.

The V call is TRBV7-2, the J call TRBJ2-5; D gene uncertain. Germline V gives CDR1 SGHTA, CDR2 FQGNSA. This CDR3 is 13 amino acids long. The V end lost 4 bases, the J end lost 5 bases, and 11 bases lay between the germline ends. CDR3 loop: CASSSTPGETQYF. The CDR3 DNA reads TGTGCCAGCAGCTCGACCCCTGGGGAGACCCAGTACTTC. Looking up the rest from reference TRBV7-2 and TRBJ2-5 gives the full variable domain: GAGVSQSPSNKVTEKGKDVELRCDPISGHTALYWYRQSLGQGLEFLIYFQGNSAPDKSGLPSDRFSAERTGGSVSTLTIQRTQQEDSAVYLCASSSTPGETQYFGPGTRLLVL.

The chain recombines TRBV30 with TRBJ1-2; no reliable D call. The CDR3 has 13 residues. Germline CDR1 and CDR2: GTSNPN and SVGIG (reference sequence). Trimming left V 1 base short and J 4 bases short, with 10 bases between. CDR3 protein: CAWSDENGYGYTF. CDR3 sequence (DNA): TGTGCCTGGAGTGACGAAAATGGCTATGGCTACACCTTC.

This chain links TRBV7-9 with TRBJ2-1; 7 bases are a match to TRBD1. Germline V lookup: CDR1 SEHNR, CDR2 FQNEAQ (reference sequence). The ends lost 5 bases at V and 8 bases at J; junction bases unmatched: 9. There are 14 residues in the CDR3. The CDR3 loop is CASSHQQGRYEQFF. Written as DNA, the CDR3 is TGTGCCAGCAGCCACCAACAGGGGCGGTATGAGCAGTTCTTC.

This clonotype came up a few times. The V call is TRBV12-3 or TRBV12-4, the J call TRBJ2-1, with D perhaps assigned TRBD1 or TRBD2 (5 bases each). V was shortened by 6 bases and J by 12 bases, with 15 bases between the two germline ends. The CDR3 has 12 amino acids. This CDR3 is CASRLGTERQFF. DNA of the CDR3: TGTGCCAGCAGGCTCGGGACCGAAAGGCAGTTCTTC.

The CDR3 sequence: CASSYHRGGNQPQHF. The CDR3 DNA reads TGTGCCAGCAGTTACCACAGGGGAGGCAATCAGCCCCAGCATTTT. The chain uses TRBV6-2 or TRBV6-3 and TRBJ1-5, with TRBD1 matching 7 bases. V dropped 2 bases and J dropped 2; count of bases not matched to a gene: 3. Per germline, CDR1 MNHEY and CDR2 SVGEGT. This CDR3 contains 15 residues.

This clonotype was counted many times. This chain links TRBV7-2 with TRBJ2-2; D ambiguous. The V end was cut by 4 bases, the J end by 3 bases, with 3 bases between. The CDR3 has 12 amino acids. Germline values: CDR1 SGHTA, CDR2 FQGNSA. CDR3 coding DNA: TGTGCCAGCAGCTCTTACACCGGGGAGCTGTTTTTT. The encoded protein is CASSSYTGELFF.

The chain combines TRBV5-6 with TRBJ1-2, with D possibly matching TRBD1 (5 bases). This CDR3 is built from 15 residues. V lost 5 bases, J lost 4 bases, and 18 bases lay in between. CDR1 and CDR2 (germline): SGHDT, YYEEEE. The CDR3: CASSLGQGGIYGYTF. In nucleotides, the CDR3 is TGTGCCAGCAGTCTGGGCCAGGGAGGGATCTATGGCTACACCTTC.

In its sample, this clonotype was seen a few times. The chain joins TRBV6-5 to TRBJ2-7, with D possibly being TRBD1 or TRBD2 (6 bases each). Trimming left V 0 bases short and J 7 bases short, with 7 bases between. The germline V gene encodes CDR1 MNHEY and CDR2 SVGAGI. The CDR3 length is 12 residues. CDR3 DNA sequence: TGTGCCAGCAGTTACTCAGGGGGGGAGCAGTACTTC. It translates to CASSYSGGEQYF.

The CDR3 nucleotides read TGTGCCAGCAGTGAAATGGGGGGCGTCGGCTACACCTTC. The encoded protein is CASSEMGGVGYTF. This chain links TRBV25-1 with TRBJ1-2; D is possibly TRBD1 (6 bases). Trimming removed 2 bases at V and 8 bases at J, with 12 bases between. The CDR3 runs to 13 residues. CDR1 and CDR2 from the germline V gene are MGHDK and SYGVNS.

This clonotype was seen more than once but under ten times. This sequence joins TRBV5-6 and TRBJ2-1, with 7 positions matching TRBD2. CDR1 is SGHDT and CDR2 is YYEEEE in the germline V gene. After removal of 3 bases from V and 4 bases from J, the junction contained 10 bases not matched to a gene. CDR3 size: 16 residues. CDR3 in amino acids: CASSSQRDLWYNEQFF. The CDR3 DNA sequence: TGTGCCAGCAGCTCCCAGCGGGACCTCTGGTACAATGAGCAGTTCTTC. Full variable domain (remainder filled in from reference TRBV5-6 and TRBJ2-1): DAGVTQSPTHLIKTRGQQVTLRCSPKSGHDTVSWYQQALGQGPQFIFQYYEEEERQRGNFPDRFSGHQFPNYSSELNVNALLLGDSALYLCASSSQRDLWYNEQFFGPGTRLTVL.

In the case of this clonotype: This could be a read error, since a much larger clone is one nucleotide away. This chain connects TRBV9 to TRBJ2-3; D is unresolved. Germline V gene lookup returns CDR1 SGDLS and CDR2 YYNGEE. This CDR3 region has 15 residues. The CDR3 nucleotides are TGTGCCGGCAGCGTAGGTGGGGTGGGCACAGATACGCAGTATTTT. Its protein product is CAGSVGGVGTDTQYF. Together with reference TRBV9 and TRBJ2-3, the CDR3 gives the full variable domain: DSGVTQTPKHLITATGQRVTLRCSPRSGDLSVYWYQQSLDQGLQFLIQYYNGEERAKGNILERFSAQQFPDLHSELNLSSLELGDSALYFCAGSVGGVGTDTQYFGPGTRLTVL.

This clonotype was observed a handful of times. The gene calls are TRBV12-3 or TRBV12-4 and TRBJ2-7; D is perhaps TRBD2 (6 bases). V was cut by 3 bases and J by 1 base, with 10 bases left in between. The CDR3 has 14 amino acids. The CDR3 nucleotides are TGTGCCAGCAGTTTTAGTCGGGGGTCCTACGAGCAGTACTTC. This sequence encodes CASSFSRGSYEQYF.

This clonotype was picked up a small number of times. This chain joins TRBV6-1 and TRBJ2-6, with TRBD1 identical over 9 bases. Germline V lookup: CDR1 MNHNS, CDR2 SASEGT. The CDR3 sequence is 18 residues long. Trimming took 5 bases from V and 2 from J; bases not matched to a gene: 10. CDR3 in DNA: TGTGCCAGCAGTCAACGGACAGGGGACTATACTGGGGCCAACGTCCTGACTTTC. As protein: CASSQRTGDYTGANVLTF.

The table lists this clonotype with a few counts. Written as DNA, the CDR3 is TGTGCCAGCAGCTCTATTCGGGGCGCTCCGGACTCCTACGAGCAGTACTTC. Residues: CASSSIRGAPDSYEQYF. The J gene is TRBJ2-7, the V gene TRBV7-9, with D perhaps assigned TRBD1 or TRBD2 (5 bases each). The germline V and J ends were trimmed by 4 bases and 0 bases, with 19 bases remaining between them. CDR3 size: 17 residues. Germline loops: CDR1 SEHNR, CDR2 FQNEAQ (reference sequence). The full variable domain, rest sourced from reference TRBV7-9 and TRBJ2-7, is DTGVSQNPRHKITKRGQNVTFRCDPISEHNRLYWYRQTLGQGPEFLTYFQNEAQLEKSRLLSDRFSAERPKGSFSTLEIQRTEQGDSAMYLCASSSIRGAPDSYEQYFGPGTRLTVT.

The chain recombines TRBV20-1 with TRBJ1-2, with a possible D match to TRBD1 (5 bases). The germline CDR1 and CDR2 sequences are DFQATT and SNEGSKA (reference sequence). Trimming left V 5 bases short and J 7 bases short, with 17 bases between. There are 13 residues in the CDR3. The CDR3 DNA is TGCAGTGCTCGACCTGACAGTCCCTCTGGCTACACCTTC. Protein: CSARPDSPSGYTF.

The rearrangement uses TRBV20-1 and TRBJ2-3, with 14 positions matching TRBD2. Germline CDR1 DFQATT, CDR2 SNEGSKA (reference sequence). J gave up 8 bases and V 2 bases, and 9 bases lay outside the gene matches. The CDR3 sequence is 16 residues long. Written as DNA, the CDR3 is TGCAGTGCTAGATTGAGCGGACTAGCGGGGGGTTCTACGCAGTATTTT. It encodes CSARLSGLAGGSTQYF.

This clonotype was recorded at least ten times. The chain has TRBV28 and TRBJ1-2; tentatively, D is TRBD1 (6 bases). The CDR3 extends over 17 amino acids. V dropped 7 bases and J dropped 4 bases, with 25 bases sitting between them. The germline gives CDR1 MDHEN, CDR2 SYDVKM. CDR3: CASNGDTPLVWGYGYTF. In DNA form, the CDR3 reads TGTGCCAGCAACGGGGACACCCCTCTCGTGTGGGGCTATGGCTACACCTTC.

This chain joins TRBV7-9 and TRBJ1-2; no clear D. From germline, CDR1 is SEHNR and CDR2 FQNEAQ (reference sequence). Between the trimmed V and J ends, which lost 1 base and 4 bases, there was a span of 13 bases. CDR3 length equals 15 residues. Here the CDR3 reads CASSLGVVGSYGYTF. The CDR3 DNA reads as TGTGCCAGCAGCTTAGGGGTCGTGGGGAGCTATGGCTACACCTTC.

This clonotype was counted a few times. The V call is TRBV3-1, the J call TRBJ1-1, with D unresolved. Looked up from germline, CDR1 is LGHDT and CDR2 is YNNKEL (reference sequence). The V end was cut by 4 bases, the J end by 7 bases, with 13 bases between. This CDR3 contains 13 residues. CDR3 protein: CASSPIAGSEAFF. CDR3 bases: TGTGCCAGCAGCCCTATAGCGGGAAGTGAAGCTTTCTTT. Supplemented by reference TRBV3-1 and TRBJ1-1, the full variable domain reads DTAVSQTPKYLVTQMGNDKSIKCEQNLGHDTMYWYKQDSKKFLKIMFSYNNKELIINETVPNRFSPKSPDKAHLNLHINSLELGDSAVYFCASSPIAGSEAFFGQGTRLTVV.

This chain uses TRBV6-5 with TRBJ1-4; D is unresolved. Trimming removed 6 bases at V and 7 bases at J, with 12 bases between. CDR3 size: 13 residues. CDR1 and CDR2 (germline): MNHEY, SVGAGI. The CDR3 is CASRGRVGEKLFF. The CDR3 nucleotides are TGTGCCAGCAGGGGCAGAGTTGGTGAAAAACTGTTTTTT.

In this sample, this clonotype turned up once. This rearrangement joins TRBV5-8 to TRBJ2-1, with 11 bases that match TRBD2. The germline CDR1 and CDR2 sequences are SGHTS and YDEGEE. Germline trimming cut 4 bases from V and 7 bases from J; bases unmatched to any gene: 7. The CDR3 is 15 residues long. The CDR3 here is CASSPGTSGLNEQFF. CDR3 coding DNA: TGTGCCAGCAGCCCCGGGACTAGCGGATTGAATGAGCAGTTCTTC. Together with reference TRBV5-8 and TRBJ2-1, the CDR3 gives the full variable domain: EAGVTQSPTHLIKTRGQQATLRCSPISGHTSVYWYQQALGLGLQFLLWYDEGEERNRGNFPPRFSGRQFPNYSSELNVNALELEDSALYLCASSPGTSGLNEQFFGPGTRLTVL.